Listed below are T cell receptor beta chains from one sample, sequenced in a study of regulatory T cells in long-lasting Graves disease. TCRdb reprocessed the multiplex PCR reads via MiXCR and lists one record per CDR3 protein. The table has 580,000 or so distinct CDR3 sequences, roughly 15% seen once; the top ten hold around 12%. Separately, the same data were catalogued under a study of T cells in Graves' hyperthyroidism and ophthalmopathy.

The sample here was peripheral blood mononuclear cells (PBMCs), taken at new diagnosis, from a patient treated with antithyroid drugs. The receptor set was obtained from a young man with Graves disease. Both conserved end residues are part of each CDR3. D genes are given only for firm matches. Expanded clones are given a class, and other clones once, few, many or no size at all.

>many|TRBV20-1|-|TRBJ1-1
TGCAGTGCTAGAGGGGGCGCGATGAACACTGAAGCTTTCTTT
CSARGGAMNTEAFF
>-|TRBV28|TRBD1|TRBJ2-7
TGTGCCAGCAGTTCCACGACAGGGGGCTACGAGCAGTACTTC
CASSSTTGGYEQYF
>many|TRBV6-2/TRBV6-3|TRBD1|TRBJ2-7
TGTGCCAGCAGTGGGAAAGACAGGGCCTACGAGCAGTACTTC
CASSGKDRAYEQYF
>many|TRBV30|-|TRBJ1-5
TGTGCCTGGAGTGTAGGGGGGGCCAATCAGCCCCAGCATTTT
CAWSVGGANQPQHF
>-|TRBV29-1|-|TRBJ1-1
TGCAGCGTTGGGGAGGGAGGGACGGGTGAAGCTTTCTTT
CSVGEGGTGEAFF
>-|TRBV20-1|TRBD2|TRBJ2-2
TGCAGTGCTCGCGTGGGGGGGGGGGAGCTGTTTTTT
CSARVGGGELFF
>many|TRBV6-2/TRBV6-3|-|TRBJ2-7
TGTGCCAGCAGTTACTTTTCTCCACCCAAAAGCTCCTACGAGCAGTACTTC
CASSYFSPPKSSYEQYF
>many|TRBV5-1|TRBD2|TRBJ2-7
TGCGCCAGCAGATCCTCCGGGACTAGCGGGAACGAGCAGTACTTC
CASRSSGTSGNEQYF
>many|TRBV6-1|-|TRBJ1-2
TGTGCCAGCAGTCCCGGACCCAACTATGGCTACACCTTC
CASSPGPNYGYTF
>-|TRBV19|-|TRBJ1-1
TGTGCCAGTATGCTATACACTGAAGCTTTCTTT
CASMLYTEAFF
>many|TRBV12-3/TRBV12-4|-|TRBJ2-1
TGTGCCAGCAGTTTATCGGGGTTGGATGAGCAGTTCTTC
CASSLSGLDEQFF
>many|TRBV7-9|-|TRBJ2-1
TGTGCCAGCAGCTCGGGGAGGGGGGCATCCTACAATGAGCAGTTCTTC
CASSSGRGASYNEQFF
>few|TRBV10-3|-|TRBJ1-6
TGTGCCACCGGTGATTGGGCAGGGGACTCACCCCTCCACTTT
CATGDWAGDSPLHF
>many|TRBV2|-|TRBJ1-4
TGTGCCAGCAGTGTCGAGAGGGTAGCTGAAAAACTGTTTTTT
CASSVERVAEKLFF
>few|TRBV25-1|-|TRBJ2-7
TGTGCCAGCAGTGGAAGCCTAGGACCGGCCTACGAGCAGTACTTC
CASSGSLGPAYEQYF
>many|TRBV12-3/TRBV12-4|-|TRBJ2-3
TGTGCCAGCAGTTTAGTAGGGCTGCGCACAGATACGCAGTATTTT
CASSLVGLRTDTQYF
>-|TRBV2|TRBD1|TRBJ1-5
TGTGCCAGCAGTGAGGAGACAGGGCTCCAGCCCCAGCATTTT
CASSEETGLQPQHF
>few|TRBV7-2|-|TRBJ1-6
TGTGCCAGCAGCTTAGAGGGGCCCAGGAGCTCCTATAATTCACCCCTCCACTTT
CASSLEGPRSSYNSPLHF
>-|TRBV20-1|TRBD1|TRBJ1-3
TGCAGTGCTATGGGACAGGGAGGAGGGGCGGGGAACACCATATATTTT
CSAMGQGGGAGNTIYF
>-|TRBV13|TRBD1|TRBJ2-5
TGTGCCAGCAGCCTACGGGACAGGGGTTGGAAAGAGACCCAGTACTTC
CASSLRDRGWKETQYF
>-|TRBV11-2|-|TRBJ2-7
TGTGCCAGCAGCTTAGGTCCCCGGACGCACTTC
CASSLGPRTHF
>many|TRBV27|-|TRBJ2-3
TGTGCCAGCAGTTTGGGGGGACAGCCAGATACGCAGTATTTT
CASSLGGQPDTQYF
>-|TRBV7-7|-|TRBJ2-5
TGTGCTAGCAGCTTATGGACTGGGGAGACCCAGTACTTC
CASSLWTGETQYF
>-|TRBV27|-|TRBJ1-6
TGTGCCAGCAGTTCCCCACCCGGACGGATCAATTCACCCCTCCACTTT
CASSSPPGRINSPLHF
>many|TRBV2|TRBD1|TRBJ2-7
TGTGCCAGCAACCAGGGGGAGTTCTACGAGCAGTACTTC
CASNQGEFYEQYF
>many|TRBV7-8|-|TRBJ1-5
TGTGCCAGCAGCTTAGCCGTTAGGGGCGGTGGCAATCAGCCCCAGCATTTT
CASSLAVRGGGNQPQHF
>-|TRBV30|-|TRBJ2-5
TGTGCCTGGAGTAGGGCGGCACATGGGGAGACCCAGTACTTC
CAWSRAAHGETQYF
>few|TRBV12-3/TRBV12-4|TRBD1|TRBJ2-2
TGTGCCAGCAGAGACAGGGCGGTGGCCGGGGAGCTGTTTTTT
CASRDRAVAGELFF
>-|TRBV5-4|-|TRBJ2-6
TGTGCCAGCAGCTTGAATAGACTCTCTGGGGCCAACGTCCTGACTTTC
CASSLNRLSGANVLTF
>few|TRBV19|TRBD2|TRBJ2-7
TGTGCCAGTAGTATAGAAATGGGACTAGCGTACGAGCAGTACTTC
CASSIEMGLAYEQYF
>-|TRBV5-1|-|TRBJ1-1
TGCGCCAGCAGGGCCGCGGCCAGGCCTGGCACTGAAGCTTTCTTT
CASRAAARPGTEAFF
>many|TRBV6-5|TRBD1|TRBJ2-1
TGTGCCAGCAGTTACTCGAAAGAGACAGGGGACAATGAGCAGTTCTTC
CASSYSKETGDNEQFF
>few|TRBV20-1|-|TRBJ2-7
TGCAGTGCTAGAGATAGTATCCCAGAGGCCCGCTACGAGCAGTACTTC
CSARDSIPEARYEQYF
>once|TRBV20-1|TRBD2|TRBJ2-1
TGCAGTGGAGCGGGAGGCTCCTACAATGAGCAGTTCTTC
CSGAGGSYNEQFF
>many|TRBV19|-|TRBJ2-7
TGTGCCAGTGGAAGAACAGGGGAGCGGGACGAGCAGTACTTC
CASGRTGERDEQYF
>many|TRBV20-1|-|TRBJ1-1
TGCAGTGCTTCGATGGACATGAACACTGAAGCTTTCTTT
CSASMDMNTEAFF
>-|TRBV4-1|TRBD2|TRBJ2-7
TGCGCCAGCAGCCAAACTAGCGGGAGGGTGTCCCCCTACTGGGAGCAGTACTTC
CASSQTSGRVSPYWEQYF
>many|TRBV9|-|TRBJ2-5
TGTGCCAGCAGCGTGTGGTCCGGGGCCCAAGAGACCCAGTACTTC
CASSVWSGAQETQYF
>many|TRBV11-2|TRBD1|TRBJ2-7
TGTGCCAGCAGCTTCGGGACAGGGAACTCCTACGAGCAGTACTTC
CASSFGTGNSYEQYF
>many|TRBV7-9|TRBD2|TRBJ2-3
TGTGCCAGCAGCTCTTTAGCGGGTACCTTCGGAGATACGCAGTATTTT
CASSSLAGTFGDTQYF